This T cell receptor beta chain was sequenced in a study of a mutant IDH1 vaccine in newly diagnosed glioma. Time point: week 35, safety follow-up. Topical imiquimod was applied with each vaccine dose, which held 300 ug of mutant IDH1 20-mer peptide. With regard to this clone: Its target is not known.

Unmatched junction bases numbered 6, after V lost 5 bases and J lost 0 bases. This CDR3 has 15 amino acids. The germline CDR1 and CDR2 sequences are SGHTA and FQGTGA. Assay used: immunoSEQ multiplex PCR; TCRdb lists only in-frame clones, some missing. The sample has 30,000 or so clones; approximately 78% are singletons. The input for sequencing was PBMCs, taken from a glioma patient whose treatment included an IDH1 peptide vaccine. This chain links TRBV7-3 with TRBJ1-1, with TRBD1 matching 7 bases. The receptor was isolated from a young woman with glioma. In DNA, the CDR3 is TGTGCCAGCAGCCCAGGGACAGCGATGAACACTGAAGCTTTCTTT. This translates into CASSPGTAMNTEAFF.